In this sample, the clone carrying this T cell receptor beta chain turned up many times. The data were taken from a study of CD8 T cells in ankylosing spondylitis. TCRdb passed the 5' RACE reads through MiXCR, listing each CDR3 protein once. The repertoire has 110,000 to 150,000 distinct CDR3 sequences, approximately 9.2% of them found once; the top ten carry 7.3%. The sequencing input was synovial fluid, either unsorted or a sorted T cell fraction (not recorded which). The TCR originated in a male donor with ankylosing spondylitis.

The CDR3 DNA reads TGCAGTGCTAGACACCGGACGTCTGGGGCCAACGTCCTGACTTTC. Protein sequence: CSARHRTSGANVLTF. This rearrangement joins TRBV20-1 to TRBJ2-6; D is unresolved. Germline V gene data show CDR1 as DFQATT and CDR2 as SNEGSKA (reference sequence). This CDR3 comprises 15 residues. Trimming removed 2 bases at V and 1 base at J, with 9 bases between.